These T cell receptor beta chains were read from a single sample in a study of T-cell memory formation after mild COVID-19. MiXCR, run by TCRdb on the 5' RACE reads, gives a single entry per CDR3 protein. The table has 250,000 to 350,000 distinct CDR3 sequences, more than 13% seen once. The source material was PBMCs or a T cell subset sorted from them (not recorded which). The receptors were sampled from a man between 18 and 35 years old who had mild COVID-19 (a few samples of this study predate the infection). Cell type and time point are not known. CDR3s include the opening cysteine and the closing phenylalanine or tryptophan. A D gene is named only where the DNA matches it firmly. Clone size, where shown, is once, few, many, or a class for clones that have expanded.

v_gene: TRBV10-3
abundance: -
d_gene: TRBD1
j_gene: TRBJ2-7
CDR3nt: TGTGCCATCAGTGAGTCGGACAGGGCTAGCTACGAGCAGTACTTC
CDR3aa: CAISESDRASYEQYF

v_gene: TRBV27
abundance: -
d_gene: -
j_gene: TRBJ2-1
CDR3nt: TGTGCCAGCACCCAAGCGTGGGGGACTACAGGGAATGAGCAGTTCTTC
CDR3aa: CASTQAWGTTGNEQFF

v_gene: TRBV5-1
abundance: few
d_gene: -
j_gene: TRBJ2-3
CDR3nt: TGCGCCAGCAGTCGGTTATCGGATACGCAGTATTTT
CDR3aa: CASSRLSDTQYF

v_gene: TRBV6-5
abundance: few
d_gene: -
j_gene: TRBJ2-5
CDR3nt: TGTGCCAGCAGTTCCGACTCTTTAGGGTTCGGCGAGACCCAGTACTTC
CDR3aa: CASSSDSLGFGETQYF

v_gene: TRBV7-2
abundance: few
d_gene: -
j_gene: TRBJ2-3
CDR3nt: TGTGCCAGCAGCTTAGTCGGTGGGGCAGATACGCAGTATTTT
CDR3aa: CASSLVGGADTQYF

v_gene: TRBV23-1
abundance: -
d_gene: -
j_gene: TRBJ2-2
CDR3nt: TGCGCCAGCAGTCACACAAATCGGGACACCGGGGAGCTGTTTTTT
CDR3aa: CASSHTNRDTGELFF

v_gene: TRBV7-3
abundance: -
d_gene: -
j_gene: TRBJ1-1
CDR3nt: TGTGCCAGCAGTCCTACGACGAACACTGAAGCTTTCTTT
CDR3aa: CASSPTTNTEAFF

v_gene: TRBV7-9
abundance: few
d_gene: TRBD1
j_gene: TRBJ1-2
CDR3nt: TGTGCCAGCAGCTTCGGGACAGACGCTAACTATGGCTACACCTTC
CDR3aa: CASSFGTDANYGYTF

v_gene: TRBV5-1
abundance: few
d_gene: -
j_gene: TRBJ2-7
CDR3nt: TGCGCCAGCAGCACAACGACAGAGGGCTGGGGCGAGCAGTACTTC
CDR3aa: CASSTTTEGWGEQYF

v_gene: TRBV7-6
abundance: -
d_gene: TRBD2
j_gene: TRBJ2-7
CDR3nt: TGTGCCAGCAGCCATCGGACTAGCGGCAACTACGAGCAGTACTTC
CDR3aa: CASSHRTSGNYEQYF

v_gene: TRBV15
abundance: few
d_gene: -
j_gene: TRBJ2-3
CDR3nt: TGTGCCACCAGCAAGAGATTGTGGAGCACAGATACGCAGTATTTT
CDR3aa: CATSKRLWSTDTQYF

v_gene: TRBV7-2
abundance: -
d_gene: -
j_gene: TRBJ1-6
CDR3nt: TGTGCCAGCAGCCATGACCCCGGCTCACCCCTCCACTTT
CDR3aa: CASSHDPGSPLHF

v_gene: TRBV5-1
abundance: many
d_gene: -
j_gene: TRBJ1-1
CDR3nt: TGCGCCAGCAGCTTGACATTGGGTAGCACTGAAGCTTTCTTT
CDR3aa: CASSLTLGSTEAFF